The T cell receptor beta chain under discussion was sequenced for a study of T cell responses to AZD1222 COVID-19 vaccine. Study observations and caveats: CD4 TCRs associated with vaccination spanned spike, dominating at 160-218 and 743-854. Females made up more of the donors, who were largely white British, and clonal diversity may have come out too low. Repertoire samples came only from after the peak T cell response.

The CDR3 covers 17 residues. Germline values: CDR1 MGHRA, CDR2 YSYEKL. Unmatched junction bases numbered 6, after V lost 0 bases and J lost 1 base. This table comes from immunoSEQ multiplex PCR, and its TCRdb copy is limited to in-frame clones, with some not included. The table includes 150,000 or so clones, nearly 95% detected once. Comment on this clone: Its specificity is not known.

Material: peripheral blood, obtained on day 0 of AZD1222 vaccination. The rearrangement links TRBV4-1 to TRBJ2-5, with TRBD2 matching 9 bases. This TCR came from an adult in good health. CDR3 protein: CASSQDGREGPQETQYF. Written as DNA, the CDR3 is TGCGCCAGCAGCCAAGATGGGCGGGAGGGACCCCAAGAGACCCAGTACTTC.